Below are 23 T cell receptor beta chains sequenced from a single sample in a study of shared clonotypes between healthy human individuals. Method: immunoSEQ multiplex PCR; TCRdb's copy keeps in-frame clones and lacks some. Of about 2.2 million clones in the sample, just over 90% were seen once. The naive CD8 population came from CD45RO-negative cells selected for CCR7, without terminally differentiated effector memory CD45RA+ cells. Sequenced material: naive CD8+ T cells from PBMCs. The receptors derive from a man between 18 and 29 years old in good health. Some clones in this sample may be carry-over from other donors' samples.

The chain carries TRBV11-2 and TRBJ2-6; unclear D gene. V was shortened by 2 bases and J by 4 bases, with 12 bases between the two germline ends. The CDR3 extends over 16 amino acids. The V gene's germline CDR1 is SGHAT and CDR2 FQNNGV. The CDR3 coding sequence is TGTGCCAGCAGCTTAATAGTACTTGAAGGGGCCAACGTCCTGACTTTC. Amino acids: CASSLIVLEGANVLTF.

This clone has only one observation. This chain connects TRBV19 to TRBJ2-7; a possible D gene is TRBD2 (6 bases). This CDR3 is built from 16 residues. The germline gives CDR1 LNHDA, CDR2 SQIVND (reference sequence). Trimming removed 3 bases at V and 3 bases at J, with 18 bases between. The CDR3 DNA is TGTGCCAGTAGTATGCGGTATGAGGGTAGCGGCTACGAGCAGTACTTC. This encodes CASSMRYEGSGYEQYF.

The rearrangement links TRBV6-5 to TRBJ2-3; either TRBD1 or TRBD2 may fit D (6 bases each). V shed 0 bases and J shed 4 bases, with 14 bases lying between them. The CDR3 totals 16 residues. CDR1 is MNHEY, CDR2 SVGAGI, per germline. In nucleotides, the CDR3 is TGTGCCAGCAGTTACTCGCCGGGGGCGAGAGCAGATACGCAGTATTTT. Its protein product is CASSYSPGARADTQYF.

The gene calls are TRBV13 and TRBJ2-1, with a possible D match to TRBD2 (6 bases). Germline assignment: CDR1 PRHDT and CDR2 FYEKMQ (reference sequence). V gave up 0 bases and J gave up 6 bases, with 9 bases separating them. This CDR3 contains 14 residues. This chain's CDR3 is CASSLGLTSNEQFF. CDR3 DNA: TGTGCCAGCAGCTTAGGACTGACTAGCAATGAGCAGTTCTTC.

The chain employs TRBV15 and TRBJ1-1; D remains ambiguous. Looked up from germline, CDR1 is LNHNV and CDR2 is YYDKDF (reference sequence). V was clipped by 8 bases and J by 3 bases, with 13 bases between them. CDR3 length equals 13 residues. In DNA form, the CDR3 reads TGTGCCACCGGACCCGACGGCTACACTGAAGCTTTCTTT. It specifies CATGPDGYTEAFF.

The DNA of the CDR3 is TGTGCCAGCAGCTCCGACGGGGGCAGGTACTTC. Translating gives CASSSDGGRYF. This sequence joins TRBV7-9 and TRBJ2-7; TRBD1 or TRBD2 may be the D gene (6 bases each). Germline lookup yields CDR1 SEHNR and CDR2 FQNEAQ (reference sequence). Trimming stripped 4 bases from V and 12 bases from J, with 13 bases between. The CDR3 totals 11 residues. Full variable domain (outside the CDR3, taken from reference TRBV7-9 and TRBJ2-7): DTGVSQNPRHKITKRGQNVTFRCDPISEHNRLYWYRQTLGQGPEFLTYFQNEAQLEKSRLLSDRFSAERPKGSFSTLEIQRTEQGDSAMYLCASSSDGGRYFGPGTRLTVT.

The rearrangement joins TRBV28 to TRBJ1-4, with D hard to call. Germline V gene sequence: CDR1 MDHEN, CDR2 SYDVKM. The V end lost 5 bases, the J end lost 5 bases, and 12 bases lay between the germline ends. The CDR3 runs to 14 residues. This chain's CDR3 is CASSHRDPNEKLFF. DNA of the CDR3: TGTGCCAGCAGTCACAGAGACCCAAATGAAAAACTGTTTTTT.

The chain uses TRBV27 and TRBJ1-1; D call uncertain. The V gene lost 5 bases and the J gene lost 4 bases, with 14 bases spanning the gap. CDR1 and CDR2 from the germline V gene are MNHEY and SMNVEV (reference sequence). CDR3 length equals 14 residues. The CDR3 sequence: CASSLSGPVTEAFF. Written as DNA, the CDR3 is TGTGCCAGCAGTCTCTCTGGGCCGGTCACTGAAGCTTTCTTT.

J is TRBJ2-1 and V is TRBV5-1; D is undetermined. V was shortened by 5 bases and J by 6 bases, with 6 bases between the two germline ends. Germline V gene sequence: CDR1 SGHRS, CDR2 YFSETQ. This CDR3 spans 11 amino acids. The DNA for the CDR3 is TGCGCCAGCAGTCTTACCAATGAGCAGTTCTTC. Residues: CASSLTNEQFF.

This sequence joins TRBV19 and TRBJ2-3, with D perhaps matching TRBD2 (5 bases). Per the germline V gene, CDR1 is LNHDA and CDR2 is SQIVND (reference sequence). Trimming left V 5 bases short and J 3 bases short, with 18 bases between. There are 16 residues in the CDR3. The CDR3: CASSLRGESETDTQYF. CDR3 DNA: TGTGCCAGTAGTCTTCGTGGGGAGTCGGAGACAGATACGCAGTATTTT.

The CDR3 DNA is TGTGCCAGCAGCCCACCAGGGTTCTTAGCCAAAAACATTCAGTACTTC. Encoded protein: CASSPPGFLAKNIQYF. V and J are TRBV28 and TRBJ2-4, with D possibly matching TRBD1 (5 bases). V lost 6 bases and J lost 0, with 15 bases in between. The CDR3 consists of 16 residues. Germline V gene lookup returns CDR1 MDHEN and CDR2 SYDVKM.

CDR3 nucleotide sequence: TGTGCCAGCACCCTCCGGGGGATAGCGGGCACAGATACGCAGTATTTT. It is translated as CASTLRGIAGTDTQYF. This chain connects TRBV27 to TRBJ2-3, with D tentatively TRBD2 (6 bases). The CDR3 runs 16 residues. The V and J ends lost 7 bases and 1 base respectively, with 18 bases between them. Germline V gene lookup returns CDR1 MNHEY and CDR2 SMNVEV (reference sequence).

This clone was recorded once. This chain links TRBV7-2 with TRBJ2-3; the match to TRBD2 covers 13 bases. The CDR3 is 19 residues long. J lost 1 base, V lost 5 bases, and 12 bases had no gene match. Looked up from germline, CDR1 is SGHTA and CDR2 is FQGNSA. CDR3 sequence: CASSPGLAGVVYGTDTQYF. As DNA, the CDR3 is TGTGCCAGCAGCCCAGGACTAGCGGGAGTGGTTTACGGCACAGATACGCAGTATTTT.

Only one count was recorded for this clone. The chain couples TRBV7-8 to TRBJ2-5; D call uncertain. The germline V gene has CDR1 SGHVS and CDR2 FQNEAQ. V lost 5 bases and J lost 5, with 15 bases in between. The length of the CDR3 is 14 residues. CDR3 sequence (DNA): TGTGCCAGCAGCCTATCGGCCGCAGGCGAGACCCAGTACTTC. Translated: CASSLSAAGETQYF.

V and J are TRBV7-9 and TRBJ1-1, with D unresolved. V was shortened by 5 bases and J by 1 base, with 11 bases between the two germline ends. The CDR3 sequence is 14 residues long. Germline loops: CDR1 SEHNR, CDR2 FQNEAQ (reference sequence). The CDR3 nucleotides are TGTGCCAGCAGCCCCTGGGTAGCGAACACTGAAGCTTTCTTT. Protein: CASSPWVANTEAFF.

J is TRBJ1-1 and V is TRBV7-6; D is undetermined. CDR3 length equals 15 residues. Germline CDR1 and CDR2: SGHVS and FNYEAQ. Trimming took off 0 bases at V and 1 base at J, with 9 bases between the two ends. CDR3 protein: CASSLAPGWNTEAFF. DNA of the CDR3: TGTGCCAGCAGCTTAGCGCCGGGTTGGAACACTGAAGCTTTCTTT. The variable domain in full, with the rest retrieved from reference TRBV7-6 and TRBJ1-1, is GAGVSQSPRYKVTKRGQDVALRCDPISGHVSLYWYRQALGQGPEFLTYFNYEAQQDKSGLPNDRFSAERPEGSISTLTIQRTEQRDSAMYRCASSLAPGWNTEAFFGQGTRLTVV.

The J gene is TRBJ1-2, the V gene TRBV27; TRBD1 might be the D (6 bases). The germline gives CDR1 MNHEY, CDR2 SMNVEV (reference sequence). The V end was cut by 6 bases, the J end by 6 bases, with 17 bases between. The CDR3 is 14 residues long. The CDR3 reads CASRKQGTQDGYTF. In DNA form, the CDR3 reads TGTGCCAGCAGGAAGCAGGGGACGCAGGATGGCTACACCTTC.

J is TRBJ1-2 and V is TRBV19, with D possibly being TRBD1 (5 bases). The V gene's germline CDR1 is LNHDA and CDR2 SQIVND (reference sequence). The CDR3 has 14 amino acids. V was clipped by 3 bases and J by 6 bases, with 14 bases between them. The CDR3 reads CASSIPDSFDGYTF. The CDR3 bases are TGTGCCAGTAGTATCCCCGACAGCTTCGATGGCTACACCTTC.

The rearrangement joins TRBV19 to TRBJ2-3; 11 positions agree with TRBD2. The CDR3 is 15 amino acids. Germline V gene lookup returns CDR1 LNHDA and CDR2 SQIVND (reference sequence). J lost 2 bases, V lost 5 bases, and 3 bases had no gene match. The CDR3 DNA follows: TGTGCCAGTAGTCTTAGCGGGAGGGCCACAGATACGCAGTATTTT. Its translation is CASSLSGRATDTQYF.

The chain has TRBV6-5 and TRBJ1-5; TRBD1 matches 7 bases. The CDR3 contains 15 residues. Losses at the gene ends were 6 bases for V and 0 bases for J; bases not matched to a gene: 5. Germline assignment: CDR1 MNHEY and CDR2 SVGAGI. The CDR3 here is CASRRDSDSNQPQHF. In nucleotides, the CDR3 is TGTGCCAGCAGACGGGACAGCGATAGCAATCAGCCCCAGCATTTT.

This rearrangement joins TRBV6-1 to TRBJ2-2; D is undetermined. The CDR3 extends over 13 amino acids. V gave up 7 bases and J gave up 4 bases, with 10 bases separating them. Germline V gene data show CDR1 as MNHNS and CDR2 as SASEGT. CDR3 in DNA: TGTGCCAGCACTAGTTCGGTCACCGGGGAGCTGTTTTTT. It translates to CASTSSVTGELFF.

This chain joins TRBV7-9 and TRBJ2-7; TRBD2 matches at 7 bases. Trimming at V came to 5 bases and at J to 9 bases, leaving 19 bases not matched to a gene. This CDR3 spans 16 amino acids. Germline assignment: CDR1 SEHNR and CDR2 FQNEAQ (reference sequence). CDR3 DNA sequence: TGTGCCAGCAGCCTCGGCGGAGCGGGAACAGGTTTATGGCAGTACTTC. Protein sequence: CASSLGGAGTGLWQYF. The full variable domain, with the rest looked up from reference TRBV7-9 and TRBJ2-7, is DTGVSQNPRHKITKRGQNVTFRCDPISEHNRLYWYRQTLGQGPEFLTYFQNEAQLEKSRLLSDRFSAERPKGSFSTLEIQRTEQGDSAMYLCASSLGGAGTGLWQYFGPGTRLTVT.

V gene TRBV9 combines with J gene TRBJ2-3, with D hard to call. V was cut by 7 bases and J by 4 bases, with 10 bases left in between. CDR1 is SGDLS and CDR2 is YYNGEE in the germline V gene. The CDR3 spans 12 residues. The CDR3 sequence is CASGIPADTQYF. CDR3 sequence (DNA): TGTGCCAGCGGGATTCCTGCAGATACGCAGTATTTT. Complete variable domain (other parts from reference TRBV9 and TRBJ2-3): DSGVTQTPKHLITATGQRVTLRCSPRSGDLSVYWYQQSLDQGLQFLIQYYNGEERAKGNILERFSAQQFPDLHSELNLSSLELGDSALYFCASGIPADTQYFGPGTRLTVL.